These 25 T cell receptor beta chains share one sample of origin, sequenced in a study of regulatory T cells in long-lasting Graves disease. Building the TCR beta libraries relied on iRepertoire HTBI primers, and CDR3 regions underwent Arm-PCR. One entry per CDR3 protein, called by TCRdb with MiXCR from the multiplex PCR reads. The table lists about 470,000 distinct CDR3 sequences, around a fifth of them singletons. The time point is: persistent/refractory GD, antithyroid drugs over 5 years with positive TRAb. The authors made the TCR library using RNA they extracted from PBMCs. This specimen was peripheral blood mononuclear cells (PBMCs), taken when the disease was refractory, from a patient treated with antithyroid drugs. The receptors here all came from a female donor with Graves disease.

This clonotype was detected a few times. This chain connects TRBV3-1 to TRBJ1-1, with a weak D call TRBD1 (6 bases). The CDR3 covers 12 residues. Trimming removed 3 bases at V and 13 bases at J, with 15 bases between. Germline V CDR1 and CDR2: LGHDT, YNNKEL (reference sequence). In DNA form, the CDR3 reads TGTGCCAGCAGCCACTTCATCAGGGGTTTTTTCTTT. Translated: CASSHFIRGFFF. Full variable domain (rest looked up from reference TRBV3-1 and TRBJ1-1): DTAVSQTPKYLVTQMGNDKSIKCEQNLGHDTMYWYKQDSKKFLKIMFSYNNKELIINETVPNRFSPKSPDKAHLNLHINSLELGDSAVYFCASSHFIRGFFFGQGTRLTVV.

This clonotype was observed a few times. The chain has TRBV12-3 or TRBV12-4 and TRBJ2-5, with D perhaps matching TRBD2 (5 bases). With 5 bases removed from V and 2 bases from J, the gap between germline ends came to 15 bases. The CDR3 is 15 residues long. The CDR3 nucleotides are TGTGCCAGCAGTGTCTCGAGGGAATGGCAAGAGACCCAGTACTTC. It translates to CASSVSREWQETQYF.

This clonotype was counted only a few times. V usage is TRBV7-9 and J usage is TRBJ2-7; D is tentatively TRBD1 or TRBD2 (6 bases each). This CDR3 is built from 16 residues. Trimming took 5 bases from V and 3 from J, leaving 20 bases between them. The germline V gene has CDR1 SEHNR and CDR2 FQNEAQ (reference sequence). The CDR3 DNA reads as TGTGCCAGCAGCCTGGGGGGTGCAGGGGTTAGCTACGAGCAGTACTTC. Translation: CASSLGGAGVSYEQYF.

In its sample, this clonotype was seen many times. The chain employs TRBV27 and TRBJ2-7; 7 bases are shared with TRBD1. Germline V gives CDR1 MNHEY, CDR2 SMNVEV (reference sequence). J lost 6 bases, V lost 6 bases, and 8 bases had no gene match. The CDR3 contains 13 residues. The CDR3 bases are TGTGCCAGCAGCTTAACCCCAGGGGGCGAGCAGTACTTC. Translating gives CASSLTPGGEQYF.

CDR3 sequence: CAWGSRDRVYF. CDR3 DNA sequence: TGTGCCTGGGGTAGCCGGGACAGGGTTTACTTC. The chain links TRBV30 to TRBJ2-7, with 9 nucleotides matching TRBD1. Per the germline V gene, CDR1 is GTSNPN and CDR2 is SVGIG (reference sequence). V lost 5 bases, J lost 13 bases, and 9 bases stayed unmatched. The CDR3 runs to 11 residues.

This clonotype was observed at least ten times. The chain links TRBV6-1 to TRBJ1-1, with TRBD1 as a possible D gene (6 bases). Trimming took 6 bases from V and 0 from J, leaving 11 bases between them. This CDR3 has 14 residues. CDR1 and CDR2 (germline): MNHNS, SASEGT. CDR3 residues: CASSTGLMNTEAFF. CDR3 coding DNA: TGTGCCAGCAGCACAGGGTTGATGAACACTGAAGCTTTCTTT.

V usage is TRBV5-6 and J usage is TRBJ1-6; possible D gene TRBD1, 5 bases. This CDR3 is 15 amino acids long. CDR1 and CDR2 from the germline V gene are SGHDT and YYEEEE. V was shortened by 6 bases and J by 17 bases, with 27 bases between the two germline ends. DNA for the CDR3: TGTGCCAGCAACCGGCGGGGTACGGAGGACAACCGCTTCCACTTT. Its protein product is CASNRRGTEDNRFHF.

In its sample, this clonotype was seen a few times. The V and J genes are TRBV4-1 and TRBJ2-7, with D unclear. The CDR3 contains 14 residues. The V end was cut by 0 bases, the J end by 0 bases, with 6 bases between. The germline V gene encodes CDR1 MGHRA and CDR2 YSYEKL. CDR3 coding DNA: TGCGCCAGCAGCCAAGATGATTCCTCCTACGAGCAGTACTTC. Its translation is CASSQDDSSYEQYF.

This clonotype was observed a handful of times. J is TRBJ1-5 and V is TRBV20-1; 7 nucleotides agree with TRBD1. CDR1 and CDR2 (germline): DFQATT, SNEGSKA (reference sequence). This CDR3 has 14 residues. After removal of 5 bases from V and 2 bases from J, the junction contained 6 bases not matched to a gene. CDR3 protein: CSAQDRRGNQPQHF. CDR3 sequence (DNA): TGCAGTGCTCAGGACAGGAGAGGCAATCAGCCCCAGCATTTT.

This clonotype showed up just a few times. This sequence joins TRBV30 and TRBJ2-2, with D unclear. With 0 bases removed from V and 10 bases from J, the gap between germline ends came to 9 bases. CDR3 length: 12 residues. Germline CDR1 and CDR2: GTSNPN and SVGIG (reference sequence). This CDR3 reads CAWSVAMQELFF. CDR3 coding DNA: TGTGCCTGGAGTGTCGCTATGCAGGAGCTGTTTTTT.

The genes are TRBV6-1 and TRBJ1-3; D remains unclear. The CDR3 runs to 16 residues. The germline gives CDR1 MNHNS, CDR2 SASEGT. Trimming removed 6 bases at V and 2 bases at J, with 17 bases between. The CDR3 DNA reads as TGTGCCAGCAGCGCCCAGGTCATGGGAACTGGAAACACCATATATTTT. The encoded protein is CASSAQVMGTGNTIYF.

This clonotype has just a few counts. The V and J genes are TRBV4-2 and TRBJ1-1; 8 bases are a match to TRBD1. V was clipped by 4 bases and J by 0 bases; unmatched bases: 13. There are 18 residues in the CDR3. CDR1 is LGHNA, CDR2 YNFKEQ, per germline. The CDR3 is CASSRPRDRGGMNTEAFF. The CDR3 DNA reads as TGTGCCAGCAGCCGTCCCCGAGACAGGGGAGGAATGAACACTGAAGCTTTCTTT.

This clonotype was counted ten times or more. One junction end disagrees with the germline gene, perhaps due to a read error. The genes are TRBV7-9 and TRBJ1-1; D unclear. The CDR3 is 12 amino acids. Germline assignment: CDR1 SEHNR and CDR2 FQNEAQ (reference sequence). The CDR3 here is CASSQPSQEPVF. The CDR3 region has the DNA TGTGCCAGCAGCCAACCCTCCCAGGAACCGGTCTTT.

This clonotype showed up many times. CDR3 sequence reads: CASSSTLRGINSPLHF. CDR3 coding DNA: TGTGCCAGCAGCAGTACACTCAGGGGAATTAATTCACCCCTCCACTTT. The rearrangement links TRBV28 to TRBJ1-6, with D possibly TRBD1 on 6 matching bases. There are 16 residues in the CDR3. Germline loops: CDR1 MDHEN, CDR2 SYDVKM. Trimming shortened V by 6 bases and J by 6 bases, and 18 bases separated the two germline ends.

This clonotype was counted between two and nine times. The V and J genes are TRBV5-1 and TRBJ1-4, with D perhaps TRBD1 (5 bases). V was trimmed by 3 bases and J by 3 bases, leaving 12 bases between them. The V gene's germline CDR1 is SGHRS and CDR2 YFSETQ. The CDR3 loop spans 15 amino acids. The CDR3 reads CASSSTGPSNEKLFF. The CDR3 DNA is TGCGCCAGCAGCTCAACGGGACCGTCTAATGAAAAACTGTTTTTT.

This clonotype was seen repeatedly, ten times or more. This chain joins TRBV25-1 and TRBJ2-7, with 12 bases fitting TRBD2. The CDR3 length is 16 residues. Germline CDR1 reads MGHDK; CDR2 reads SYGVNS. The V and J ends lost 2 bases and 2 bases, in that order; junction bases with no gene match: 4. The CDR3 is CASSETSGRPTYEQYF. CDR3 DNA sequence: TGTGCCAGCAGTGAAACTAGCGGGAGGCCTACCTACGAGCAGTACTTC.

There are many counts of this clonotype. This CDR3 reads CASSSGTGNYGYTF. The DNA for the CDR3 is TGTGCCAGCAGTTCCGGGACAGGAAACTATGGCTACACCTTC. This chain connects TRBV28 to TRBJ1-2, with TRBD1 matching over 8 bases. The CDR3 length is 14 residues. CDR1 MDHEN and CDR2 SYDVKM come from the germline V gene. J was trimmed by 2 bases and V by 4 bases; bases with no gene match: 3.

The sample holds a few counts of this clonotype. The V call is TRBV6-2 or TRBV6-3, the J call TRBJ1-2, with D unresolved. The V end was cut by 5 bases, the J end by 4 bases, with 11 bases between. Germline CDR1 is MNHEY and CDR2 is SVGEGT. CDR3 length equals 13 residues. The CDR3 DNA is TGTGCCAGCAGTCCAACGCGGGCCTATGGCTACACCTTC. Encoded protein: CASSPTRAYGYTF.

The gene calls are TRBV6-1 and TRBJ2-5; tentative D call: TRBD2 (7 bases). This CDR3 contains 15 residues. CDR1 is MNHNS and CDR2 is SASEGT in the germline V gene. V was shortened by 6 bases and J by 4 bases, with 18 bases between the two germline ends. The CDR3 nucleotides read TGTGCCAGCAGCCATAGAGGGGGGGGGGGAGAGACCCAGTACTTC. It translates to CASSHRGGGGETQYF.

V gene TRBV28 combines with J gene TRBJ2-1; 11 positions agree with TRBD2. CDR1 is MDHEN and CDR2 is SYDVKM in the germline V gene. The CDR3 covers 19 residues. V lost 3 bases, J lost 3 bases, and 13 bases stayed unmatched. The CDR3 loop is CASSFLGTSGGGGYNEQFF. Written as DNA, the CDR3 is TGTGCCAGCAGTTTCCTTGGGACTAGCGGCGGAGGGGGCTACAATGAGCAGTTCTTC.

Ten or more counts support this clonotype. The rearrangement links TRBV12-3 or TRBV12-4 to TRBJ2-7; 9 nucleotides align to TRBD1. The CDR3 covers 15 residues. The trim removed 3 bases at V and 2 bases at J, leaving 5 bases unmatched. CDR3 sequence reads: CASSFLDRGPYEQYF. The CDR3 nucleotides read TGTGCCAGCAGTTTTCTGGACAGGGGACCCTACGAGCAGTACTTC.

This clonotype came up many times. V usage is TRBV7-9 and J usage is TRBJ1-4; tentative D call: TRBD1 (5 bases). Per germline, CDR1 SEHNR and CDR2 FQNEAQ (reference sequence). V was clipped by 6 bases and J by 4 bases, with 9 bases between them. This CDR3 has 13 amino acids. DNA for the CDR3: TGTGCCAGCAGTCGGGACGGTAATGAAAAACTGTTTTTT. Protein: CASSRDGNEKLFF.

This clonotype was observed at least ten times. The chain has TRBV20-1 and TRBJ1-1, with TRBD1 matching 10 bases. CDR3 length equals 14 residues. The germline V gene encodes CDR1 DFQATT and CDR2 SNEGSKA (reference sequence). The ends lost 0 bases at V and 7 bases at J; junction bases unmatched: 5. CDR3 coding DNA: TGCAGTGCTAGAGACCGGACAGGGGGGAGTGAAGCTTTCTTT. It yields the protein CSARDRTGGSEAFF.

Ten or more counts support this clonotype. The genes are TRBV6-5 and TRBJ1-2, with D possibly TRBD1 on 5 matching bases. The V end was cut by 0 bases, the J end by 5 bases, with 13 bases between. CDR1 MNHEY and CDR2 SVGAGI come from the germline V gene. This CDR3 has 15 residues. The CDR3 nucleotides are TGTGCCAGCAGTTACTCTAGGGGAGGGAATTATGGCTACACCTTC. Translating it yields CASSYSRGGNYGYTF.

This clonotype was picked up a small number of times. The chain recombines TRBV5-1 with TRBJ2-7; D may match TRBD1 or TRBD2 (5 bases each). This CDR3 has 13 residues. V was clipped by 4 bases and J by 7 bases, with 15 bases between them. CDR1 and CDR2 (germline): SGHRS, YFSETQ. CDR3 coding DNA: TGCGCCAGCAGCACGGGACCCACGGGGGAGCAGTACTTC. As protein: CASSTGPTGEQYF. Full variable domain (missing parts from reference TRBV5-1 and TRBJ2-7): KAGVTQTPRYLIKTRGQQVTLSCSPISGHRSVSWYQQTPGQGLQFLFEYFSETQRNKGNFPGRFSGRQFSNSRSEMNVSTLELGDSALYLCASSTGPTGEQYFGPGTRLTVT.